The 26 T cell receptor beta chains below come from one sample, sequenced in a study of post-analysis software for immune sequencing data. Study outcomes and limitations: Comparison of patients with controls showed five TRBV segments more frequent in patients, TRBV5-6, TRBV5-1 and TRBV20-1 among them.

These receptors' antigens are unknown. Carried by the TCR beta cDNA libraries were unique molecular identifiers. MiXCR, applied by TCRdb to the PCR reads, yields one record per CDR3 protein. The data hold around 710,000 distinct CDR3 sequences, with under 60% observed a single time. Sequencing was carried out using blood. These receptors were collected from a girl between 5 and 17 years old with multiple sclerosis.

The chain's CDR3 is CSASIPSGRDYNEQFF. The CDR3, as DNA: TGCAGTGCTAGTATCCCTAGCGGGAGGGATTACAATGAGCAGTTCTTC. The chain carries TRBV20-1 and TRBJ2-1; 12 positions match TRBD2. V gave up 3 bases and J gave up 4 bases; unmatched junction bases: 7. The CDR3 sequence is 16 residues long. The germline gives CDR1 DFQATT, CDR2 SNEGSKA (reference sequence).

This clonotype was observed a single time. The chain recombines TRBV20-1 with TRBJ1-2, with 7 bases fitting TRBD1. The CDR3 is 11 residues long. Germline V gene sequence: CDR1 DFQATT, CDR2 SNEGSKA (reference sequence). V shed 6 bases and J 6 bases; nucleotides not matched to a gene: 4. DNA of the CDR3: TGCAGTGCAAGACAGGGTCATGGCTACACCTTC. Translated, it gives CSARQGHGYTF.

This clonotype has just a few counts. The genes are TRBV6-1 and TRBJ1-2, with 7 positions matching TRBD1. This CDR3 region has 16 residues. J was trimmed by 4 bases and V by 0 bases; bases with no gene match: 8. The germline V gene has CDR1 MNHNS and CDR2 SASEGT. CDR3 in DNA: TGTGCCAGCAGTGAAGCGACAGGGCATCAGGCCTATGGCTACACCTTC. This translates into CASSEATGHQAYGYTF.

This clonotype was counted a few times. The chain couples TRBV12-3 or TRBV12-4 to TRBJ2-1; 8 nucleotides agree with TRBD2. J gave up 8 bases and V 2 bases, and 5 bases lay outside the gene matches. This CDR3 has 14 residues. CDR3 region: CASSLTGGGYEQFF. In DNA, the CDR3 is TGTGCCAGCAGTTTAACGGGAGGGGGGTATGAGCAGTTCTTC.

This clonotype was seen a handful of times. This chain uses TRBV7-3 with TRBJ2-6; 8 bases agree with TRBD1. This CDR3 comprises 17 residues. After removal of 5 bases from V and 1 base from J, the junction contained 7 bases not matched to a gene. Germline V CDR1 and CDR2: SGHTA, FQGTGA. The CDR3 here is CASSAGQGRSGANVLTF. The CDR3 DNA sequence: TGTGCCAGCAGCGCCGGACAGGGCCGTTCTGGGGCCAACGTCCTGACTTTC.

The chain has TRBV25-1 and TRBJ1-2; 12 nucleotides align to TRBD1. The CDR3 runs 15 residues. Trimming took 6 bases from V and 2 from J; bases not matched to a gene: 4. From germline, CDR1 is MGHDK and CDR2 SYGVNS. The CDR3 spells CASSRGTGGNYGYTF. The CDR3 nucleotides are TGTGCCAGCAGCAGGGGGACAGGGGGCAACTATGGCTACACCTTC.

The chain is built from TRBV7-2 and TRBJ2-1; no reliable D call. CDR3 length: 16 amino acids. V lost 4 bases and J lost 7, with 20 bases in between. The V gene's germline CDR1 is SGHTA and CDR2 FQGNSA. The CDR3 is CASSSSSLMKTNEQFF. The DNA of the CDR3 is TGTGCCAGCAGCTCCTCCAGCCTCATGAAAACAAATGAGCAGTTCTTC.

A few counts support this clonotype. V gene TRBV28 combines with J gene TRBJ1-5; D call uncertain. This CDR3 is built from 11 residues. Germline V gene lookup returns CDR1 MDHEN and CDR2 SYDVKM. V was trimmed by 4 bases and J by 10 bases, leaving 8 bases between them. The CDR3 region is CASSSSYPQHF. In nucleotides, the CDR3 is TGTGCCAGCAGTTCCTCGTACCCCCAGCATTTT.

In this sample, this clonotype turned up a few times. The V gene is TRBV6-1, the J gene TRBJ2-7; TRBD1 matches at 9 bases. Germline V gene sequence: CDR1 MNHNS, CDR2 SASEGT. This CDR3 contains 18 residues. With 7 bases clipped from V and 0 bases from J, the junction kept 16 bases outside the gene matches. CDR3 DNA: TGTGCCAGCACCGGGACAGGGCATAGGGGGTATAGCTCCTACGAGCAGTACTTC. Its protein product is CASTGTGHRGYSSYEQYF.

The chain has TRBV29-1 and TRBJ2-5, with 10 bases identical to TRBD1. Trimming took 7 bases from V and 11 from J; bases not matched to a gene: 13. Germline loops: CDR1 SQVTM, CDR2 ANQGSEA. CDR3 length: 13 residues. The CDR3 spells CSADRGPPYGQYF. For the CDR3, the DNA is TGCAGCGCTGACAGGGGGCCTCCCTACGGGCAGTACTTC.

This clonotype was seen only a few times. The chain uses TRBV4-3 and TRBJ2-1; D remains unclear. Trimming stripped 0 bases from V and 4 bases from J, with 10 bases between. The CDR3 is 15 amino acids. CDR1 is LGHNA, CDR2 YSLEER, per germline. The CDR3 DNA reads TGCGCCAGCAGCCAAGAACTGTCCCTGTACAATGAGCAGTTCTTC. It yields the protein CASSQELSLYNEQFF.

This chain uses TRBV13 with TRBJ2-5, with 7 bases that match TRBD2. The CDR3 has 15 amino acids. V was clipped by 5 bases and J by 11 bases; unmatched bases: 17. Germline V gene data show CDR1 as PRHDT and CDR2 as FYEKMQ (reference sequence). CDR3 bases: TGTGCCAGCAGCAACGGACTAGTCCAAACGGGGGAGCAGTACTTC. Translation: CASSNGLVQTGEQYF.

The chain uses TRBV12-3 or TRBV12-4 and TRBJ2-1; TRBD2 agrees at 7 bases. The CDR3 covers 13 residues. J was trimmed by 6 bases and V by 5 bases; bases with no gene match: 4. Here the CDR3 reads CASSGWGGNEQFF. CDR3 in DNA: TGTGCCAGCAGTGGGTGGGGGGGCAATGAGCAGTTCTTC.

Written as DNA, the CDR3 is TGTGCCAGCAGCCCCCCCATGTACGAGCAGTACTTC. Residues: CASSPPMYEQYF. V and J are TRBV27 and TRBJ2-7; D not certain. CDR3 length: 12 residues. The V end lost 6 bases, the J end lost 4 bases, and 10 bases lay between the germline ends. From germline, CDR1 is MNHEY and CDR2 SMNVEV (reference sequence).

There are a few counts of this clonotype. V usage is TRBV7-2 and J usage is TRBJ2-5; D perhaps matches TRBD2 (7 bases). The CDR3 spans 15 residues. V was trimmed by 3 bases and J by 2 bases, leaving 13 bases between them. Germline V gene sequence: CDR1 SGHTA, CDR2 FQGNSA. The CDR3 region is CASSLGGPGQETQYF. The CDR3 region has the DNA TGTGCCAGCAGCTTGGGGGGGCCAGGGCAAGAGACCCAGTACTTC.

The chain recombines TRBV28 with TRBJ2-1, with D maybe TRBD1 (5 bases). Deletions cut 7 bases from V and 2 bases from J, with 15 bases between. The CDR3 loop spans 15 amino acids. Germline values: CDR1 MDHEN, CDR2 SYDVKM. The CDR3: CASIGAGHPYNEQFF. The DNA of the CDR3 is TGTGCCAGCATAGGGGCAGGTCACCCCTACAATGAGCAGTTCTTC.

The chain is built from TRBV7-9 and TRBJ2-1; D may match TRBD1 or TRBD2 (5 bases each). From germline, CDR1 is SEHNR and CDR2 FQNEAQ (reference sequence). Trimming took 8 bases from V and 8 from J, leaving 10 bases between them. The CDR3 consists of 11 residues. CDR3 DNA sequence: TGTGCCAGCCGGGGCGTCCATGAGCAGTTCTTC. It is translated as CASRGVHEQFF.

This clonotype was observed a handful of times. The chain has TRBV5-1 and TRBJ2-6; D is uncertain. Per the germline V gene, CDR1 is SGHRS and CDR2 is YFSETQ. Trimming took off 4 bases at V and 0 bases at J, with 11 bases between the two ends. There are 16 residues in the CDR3. The CDR3: CASSRGIDSGANVLTF. CDR3 bases: TGCGCCAGCAGCCGCGGCATCGACTCTGGGGCCAACGTCCTGACTTTC.

This chain uses TRBV12-3 or TRBV12-4 with TRBJ2-5; a possible D gene is TRBD2 (5 bases). Judging by the DNA end, TRBJ2-7 fits better; the J call may be wrong. The CDR3 sequence is 15 residues long. DNA for the CDR3: TGTGCCAGCAGTTTCCCTTGGGGAGAGGAGGCCGAGCAGTACTTC. Residues: CASSFPWGEEAEQYF.

This clonotype was seen more than once but under ten times. The rearrangement links TRBV3-1 to TRBJ2-2, with 8 positions matching TRBD2. This CDR3 spans 16 amino acids. Germline values: CDR1 LGHDT, CDR2 YNNKEL (reference sequence). The V segment lost 1 base and the J segment 5 bases; nucleotides outside the gene matches: 6. The CDR3 DNA reads as TGTGCCAGCAGCCAAGGGGCCAGCGGGAGAACCGGGGAGCTGTTTTTT. Translating gives CASSQGASGRTGELFF. The variable domain in full, with the rest retrieved from reference TRBV3-1 and TRBJ2-2, is DTAVSQTPKYLVTQMGNDKSIKCEQNLGHDTMYWYKQDSKKFLKIMFSYNNKELIINETVPNRFSPKSPDKAHLNLHINSLELGDSAVYFCASSQGASGRTGELFFGEGSRLTVL.

The chain employs TRBV7-2 and TRBJ2-1, with D maybe TRBD2 (5 bases). Trimming pared 5 bases from V and 4 bases from J, leaving 12 bases between. This CDR3 has 14 residues. The germline V gene has CDR1 SGHTA and CDR2 FQGNSA. The CDR3 DNA is TGTGCCAGCAGCCAAGGACTGGTATACAATGAGCAGTTCTTC. Translation gives CASSQGLVYNEQFF.

The rearrangement uses TRBV13 and TRBJ2-7; D is perhaps TRBD1 (6 bases). The CDR3 sequence is 15 residues long. Germline assignment: CDR1 PRHDT and CDR2 FYEKMQ (reference sequence). V was trimmed by 5 bases and J by 0 bases, leaving 14 bases between them. CDR3 sequence reads: CASSIRQGISYEQYF. The CDR3 DNA is TGTGCCAGCAGCATTCGGCAGGGGATCTCCTACGAGCAGTACTTC.

This rearrangement joins TRBV7-2 to TRBJ2-1, with 9 bases matching TRBD2. CDR1 SGHTA and CDR2 FQGNSA come from the germline V gene. This CDR3 spans 17 amino acids. V dropped 3 bases and J dropped 0; count of bases not matched to a gene: 6. CDR3 DNA sequence: TGTGCCAGCAGCTTTCGACTAGCGGAACCCTCCTACAATGAGCAGTTCTTC. Protein product: CASSFRLAEPSYNEQFF.

The chain is built from TRBV7-8 and TRBJ2-3, with 8 bases fitting TRBD2. The CDR3 runs 17 residues. Trimming cost V 1 base and J 2 bases; bases outside gene matches: 8. Germline V CDR1 and CDR2: SGHVS, FQNEAQ. CDR3 sequence: CASSLVRDGRATDTQYF. The CDR3 bases are TGTGCCAGCAGCTTAGTAAGAGACGGGAGGGCCACAGATACGCAGTATTTT. Complete variable domain (other parts from reference TRBV7-8 and TRBJ2-3): GAGVSQSPRYKVAKRGQDVALRCDPISGHVSLFWYQQALGQGPEFLTYFQNEAQLDKSGLPSDRFFAERPEGSVSTLKIQRTQQEDSAVYLCASSLVRDGRATDTQYFGPGTRLTVL.

At least ten counts were recorded for this clonotype. This chain links TRBV27 with TRBJ2-7; TRBD1 matches 9 bases. CDR3 size: 13 residues. The germline V gene encodes CDR1 MNHEY and CDR2 SMNVEV (reference sequence). The V segment lost 5 bases and the J segment 4 bases; nucleotides outside the gene matches: 3. The CDR3 coding sequence is TGTGCCAGCAGTCCTGGGACAGGGTACGAGCAGTACTTC. Translation: CASSPGTGYEQYF.

This sequence joins TRBV7-8 and TRBJ2-7; D possibly corresponds to TRBD1 (6 bases). Germline CDR1 SGHVS, CDR2 FQNEAQ. The CDR3 consists of 14 residues. V dropped 5 bases and J dropped 3 bases, with 14 bases sitting between them. CDR3 bases: TGTGCCAGCAGCCCCTTGACAGGAGACTACGAGCAGTACTTC. Translating gives CASSPLTGDYEQYF. Drawing the rest from reference TRBV7-8 and TRBJ2-7, the complete variable domain is GAGVSQSPRYKVAKRGQDVALRCDPISGHVSLFWYQQALGQGPEFLTYFQNEAQLDKSGLPSDRFFAERPEGSVSTLKIQRTQQEDSAVYLCASSPLTGDYEQYFGPGTRLTVT.